The T cell receptor (beta chain) under discussion was sequenced for a study of technical replicates of blood from a handful of donors. The CDR3 length is 14 residues. The V gene's germline CDR1 is MNHEY and CDR2 SMNVEV (reference sequence). The germline V and J ends were trimmed by 6 bases and 6 bases, with 15 bases remaining between them. Clones were sequenced by immunoSEQ multiplex PCR, and TCRdb holds only the in-frame ones, with some missing. This sample yields about 66,000 clones, of which about 89% are seen a single time; 4.7% belongs to the top ten. The chain is built from TRBV27 and TRBJ1-5, with D unclear. Sequenced material: PBMCs. The clonotype comes from a human donor in good health. Some clones in this sample may be carry-over from other donors' samples. In nucleotides, the CDR3 is TGTGCCAGCAGGCTCTCGGGGTCGGGTCAGCCCCAGCATTTT. Translated: CASRLSGSGQPQHF.